Following are 10 T cell receptor beta chains from one sample sequenced in a study of T cell changes during pregnancy in multiple sclerosis. Sequencing was performed with immunoSEQ multiplex PCR; in TCRdb, only in-frame clones are kept and a portion is missing. The data show about 38,000 clones, more than 75% seen once. The sample in question was CD8+ T cells from peripheral blood mononuclear cells, obtained in the third trimester of pregnancy. The receptors shown here come from a female donor with multiple sclerosis, enrolled in a pregnancy study.

This chain joins TRBV7-2 and TRBJ2-5; D might be TRBD2 (7 bases). The CDR3 spans 14 residues. Germline V gene lookup returns CDR1 SGHTA and CDR2 FQGNSA. Between the trimmed V and J ends, which lost 4 bases and 7 bases, there was a span of 16 bases. The CDR3 nucleotides read TGTGCCAGCAGCTCACCGGGGGGCTACGTGACCCAGTACTTC. Translated, it gives CASSSPGGYVTQYF.

The J gene is TRBJ1-2, the V gene TRBV9; a weak D match, TRBD1 (5 bases). The CDR3 runs 15 residues. V lost 3 bases, J lost 4 bases, and 16 bases lay in between. Germline V gene lookup returns CDR1 SGDLS and CDR2 YYNGEE. CDR3 region: CASSGWRGVSYGYTF. CDR3 DNA sequence: TGTGCCAGCAGCGGATGGAGGGGCGTTTCCTATGGCTACACCTTC.

The V and J genes are TRBV6-4 and TRBJ2-3, with 13 bases identical to TRBD2. CDR3 size: 16 residues. Germline V gene sequence: CDR1 MRHNA, CDR2 SNTAGT. V dropped 2 bases and J dropped 3; count of bases not matched to a gene: 2. The CDR3 region has the DNA TGTGCCAGCAGTGACACTAGCGGGGGGGCGACAGATACGCAGTATTTT. It translates to CASSDTSGGATDTQYF.

This clone was seen a single time. V gene TRBV5-1 combines with J gene TRBJ1-2, with 7 bases identical to TRBD1. The V and J ends lost 2 bases and 3 bases, in that order; junction bases with no gene match: 1. The CDR3 loop spans 13 amino acids. CDR1 is SGHRS, CDR2 YFSETQ, per germline. The CDR3 region is CASSFTGDYGYTF. The CDR3, as DNA: TGCGCCAGCAGCTTCACAGGGGACTATGGCTACACCTTC.

The chain uses TRBV9 and TRBJ1-2, with D possibly being TRBD1 (5 bases). V dropped 6 bases and J dropped 2 bases, with 14 bases sitting between them. Germline assignment: CDR1 SGDLS and CDR2 YYNGEE. The CDR3 contains 14 residues. The CDR3 spells CASTLGGGNYGYTF. Here the CDR3 DNA reads TGTGCCAGCACCCTTGGGGGGGGGAACTATGGCTACACCTTC.

The chain has TRBV7-6 and TRBJ1-4, with TRBD1 matching 7 bases. The V gene end was trimmed by 4 bases and the J gene end by 6 bases; junction bases not matched to a gene: 8. The CDR3 consists of 15 residues. Germline V CDR1 and CDR2: SGHVS, FNYEAQ. Written as DNA, the CDR3 is TGTGCCAGCAGCTCCCGACAGGGCTCCGATGAAAAACTGTTTTTT. Translated, it gives CASSSRQGSDEKLFF.

The gene calls are TRBV4-1 and TRBJ1-2; D not resolved. Germline V gene sequence: CDR1 MGHRA, CDR2 YSYEKL. The CDR3 runs to 15 residues. With 3 bases removed from V and 1 base from J, the gap between germline ends came to 12 bases. The CDR3 is CASSHYGRLNYGYTF. CDR3 nucleotides: TGCGCCAGCAGCCACTACGGCCGACTTAACTATGGCTACACCTTC.

V gene TRBV5-4 combines with J gene TRBJ1-2; 8 bases match TRBD1. The ends lost 0 bases at V and 3 bases at J; junction bases unmatched: 4. CDR3 length: 15 residues. Germline CDR1 reads SGHNT; CDR2 reads YYREEE (reference sequence). Here the CDR3 DNA reads TGTGCCAGCAGCTTGGGACAGGGGATCGACTATGGCTACACCTTC. Protein: CASSLGQGIDYGYTF. The full variable domain, completed using reference TRBV5-4 and TRBJ1-2, is ETGVTQSPTHLIKTRGQQVTLRCSSQSGHNTVSWYQQALGQGPQFIFQYYREEENGRGNFPPRFSGLQFPNYSSELNVNALELDDSALYLCASSLGQGIDYGYTFGSGTRLTVV.

This chain connects TRBV28 to TRBJ2-6; 7 bases fit TRBD1. This CDR3 spans 19 amino acids. CDR1 and CDR2 from the germline V gene are MDHEN and SYDVKM. Unmatched junction bases numbered 13, after V lost 4 bases and J lost 1 base. CDR3 sequence reads: CASSSPQGPTLSGANVLTF. CDR3 in DNA: TGTGCCAGCAGTTCACCACAGGGGCCCACTCTTTCTGGGGCCAACGTCCTGACTTTC.

The CDR3 sequence is CASTLGGWGPFLYTF. As DNA, the CDR3 is TGTGCCAGCACCTTAGGGGGCTGGGGGCCCTTTCTCTACACCTTC. V and J are TRBV28 and TRBJ1-2, with 7 positions matching TRBD1. The CDR3 loop spans 15 amino acids. V was pared by 7 bases and J by 10 bases, with 18 bases of the junction left unmatched. In germline, CDR1 is MDHEN, CDR2 SYDVKM.